This T cell receptor (beta chain) was captured in a study of T cells in Graves' hyperthyroidism and ophthalmopathy. Study-wide results and limits: Most clonotypes that expanded in the thyroid above 0.001 also showed up in blood.

It was RNA transcripts that yielded the amplified TCR beta CDR3 regions. Researchers ran a first-round RT-PCR on the TCR CDR3 using the HTBI primer set. In TCRdb, the multiplex PCR reads were re-called with MiXCR into one record per CDR3 protein. The table has over 250,000 distinct CDR3 sequences, around a quarter seen once. As for this clonotype: The antigen is undetermined.

Subjects aged 18 to 65 presented with newly diagnosed hyperthyroidism of less than 2 months' duration. Before ophthalmopathy appeared, progressors gave blood at initial hyperthyroidism diagnosis. The CDR3 has 14 residues. Germline V gene sequence: CDR1 MNHNS, CDR2 SASEGT. J lost 2 bases, V lost 2 bases, and 3 bases had no gene match. The receptor's source is a man between 35 and 55 years old with Graves' hyperthyroidism that later progressed to Graves' ophthalmopathy. V and J are TRBV6-1 and TRBJ2-7, with TRBD2 identical over 7 bases. Material: blood. The DNA of the CDR3 is TGTGCCAGCAGTGAAAGTGGACTAGCCTACGAGCAGTACTTC. Its translation: CASSESGLAYEQYF.